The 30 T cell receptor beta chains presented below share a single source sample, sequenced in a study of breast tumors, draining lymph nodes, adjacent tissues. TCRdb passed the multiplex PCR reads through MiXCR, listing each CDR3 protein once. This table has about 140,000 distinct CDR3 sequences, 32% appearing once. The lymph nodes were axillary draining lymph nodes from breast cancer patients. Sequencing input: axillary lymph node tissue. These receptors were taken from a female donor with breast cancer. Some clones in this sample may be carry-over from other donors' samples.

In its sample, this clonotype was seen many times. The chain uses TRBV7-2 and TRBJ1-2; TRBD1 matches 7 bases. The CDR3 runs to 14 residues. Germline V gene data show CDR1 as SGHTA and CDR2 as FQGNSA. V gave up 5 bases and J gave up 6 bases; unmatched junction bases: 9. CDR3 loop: CASSPARDSDGYTF. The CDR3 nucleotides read TGTGCCAGCAGCCCGGCCCGGGACAGCGATGGCTACACCTTC.

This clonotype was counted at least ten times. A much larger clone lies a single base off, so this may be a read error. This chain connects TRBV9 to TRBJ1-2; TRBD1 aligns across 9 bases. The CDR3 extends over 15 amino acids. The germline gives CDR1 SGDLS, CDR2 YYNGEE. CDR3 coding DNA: TGTGCCAGCAGCGCCATTACTACAGGGGGCCTGGGCTCCACCTTC. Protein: CASSAITTGGLGSTF.

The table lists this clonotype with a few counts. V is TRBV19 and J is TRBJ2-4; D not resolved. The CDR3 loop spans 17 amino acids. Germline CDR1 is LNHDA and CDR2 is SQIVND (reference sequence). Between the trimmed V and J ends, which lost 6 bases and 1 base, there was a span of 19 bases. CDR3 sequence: CASSRWAKGDAKNIQYF. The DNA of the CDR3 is TGTGCCAGTAGCCGGTGGGCGAAGGGTGATGCCAAAAACATTCAGTACTTC.

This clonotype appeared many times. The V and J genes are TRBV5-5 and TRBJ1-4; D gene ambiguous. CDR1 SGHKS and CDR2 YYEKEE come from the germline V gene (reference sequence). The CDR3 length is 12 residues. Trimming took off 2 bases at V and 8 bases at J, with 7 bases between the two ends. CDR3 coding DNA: TGTGCCAGCAGCTTTTATGGAGAAAAACTGTTTTTT. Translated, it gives CASSFYGEKLFF.

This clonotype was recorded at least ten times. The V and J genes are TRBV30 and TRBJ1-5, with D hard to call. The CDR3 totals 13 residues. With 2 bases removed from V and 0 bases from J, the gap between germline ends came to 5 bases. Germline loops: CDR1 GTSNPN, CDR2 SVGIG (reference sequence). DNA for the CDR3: TGTGCCTGGAGTTTAAATAGCAATCAGCCCCAGCATTTT. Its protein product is CAWSLNSNQPQHF.

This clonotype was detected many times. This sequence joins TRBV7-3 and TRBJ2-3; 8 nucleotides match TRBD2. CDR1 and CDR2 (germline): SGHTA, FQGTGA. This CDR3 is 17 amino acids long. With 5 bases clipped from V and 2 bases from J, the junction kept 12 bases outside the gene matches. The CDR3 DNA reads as TGTGCCAGCAGCCCTCAGGCCAGCGGGGGACTCACAGATACGCAGTATTTT. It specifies CASSPQASGGLTDTQYF.

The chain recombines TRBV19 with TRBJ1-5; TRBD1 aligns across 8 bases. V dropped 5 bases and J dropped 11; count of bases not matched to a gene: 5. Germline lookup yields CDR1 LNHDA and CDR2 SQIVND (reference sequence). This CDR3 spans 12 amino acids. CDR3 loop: CASSSRQGSQHF. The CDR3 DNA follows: TGTGCCAGTAGTTCCAGACAGGGGTCCCAGCATTTT.

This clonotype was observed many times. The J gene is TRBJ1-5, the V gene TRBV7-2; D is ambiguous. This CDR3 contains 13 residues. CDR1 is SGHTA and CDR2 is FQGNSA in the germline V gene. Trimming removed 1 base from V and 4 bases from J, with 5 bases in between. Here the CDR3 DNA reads TGTGCCAGCAGCTTAGAGACAAATCAGCCCCAGCATTTT. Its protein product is CASSLETNQPQHF.

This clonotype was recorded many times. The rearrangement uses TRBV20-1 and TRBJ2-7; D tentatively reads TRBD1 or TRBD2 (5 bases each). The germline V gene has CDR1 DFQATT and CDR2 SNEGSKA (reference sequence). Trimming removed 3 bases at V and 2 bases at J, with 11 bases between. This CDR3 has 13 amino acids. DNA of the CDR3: TGCAGTGCTAGTAGGACGGGGCCCTACGAGCAGTACTTC. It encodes CSASRTGPYEQYF.

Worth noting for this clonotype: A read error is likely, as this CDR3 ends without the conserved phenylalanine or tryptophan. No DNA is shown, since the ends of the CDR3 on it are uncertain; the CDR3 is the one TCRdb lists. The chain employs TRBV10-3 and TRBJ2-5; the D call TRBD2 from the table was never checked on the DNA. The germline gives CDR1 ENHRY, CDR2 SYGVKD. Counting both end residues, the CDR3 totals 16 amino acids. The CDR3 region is CAIRGGDLPVSYTFGS.

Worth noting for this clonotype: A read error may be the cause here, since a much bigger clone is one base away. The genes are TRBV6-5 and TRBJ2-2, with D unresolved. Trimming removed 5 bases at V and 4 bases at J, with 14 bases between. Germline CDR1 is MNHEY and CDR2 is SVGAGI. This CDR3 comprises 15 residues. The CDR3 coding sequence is TGTGCCAGCAGTCTCGACTCTTCCCGCACCGGGGAGCTGTTTTTT. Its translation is CASSLDSSRTGELFF.

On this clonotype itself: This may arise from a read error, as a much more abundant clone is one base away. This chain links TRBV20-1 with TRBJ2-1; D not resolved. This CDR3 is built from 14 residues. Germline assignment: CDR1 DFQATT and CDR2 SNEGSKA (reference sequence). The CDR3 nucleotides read TGCAGTGCCGCGAAAGGTTATATCTACACTGAGCAGTTCTTC. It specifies CSAAKGYIYTEQFF.

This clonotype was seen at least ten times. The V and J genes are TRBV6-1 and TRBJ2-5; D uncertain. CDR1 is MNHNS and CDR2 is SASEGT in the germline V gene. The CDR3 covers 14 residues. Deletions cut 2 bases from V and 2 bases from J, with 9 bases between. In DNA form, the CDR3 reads TGTGCCAGCAGTGAATCACTTTGGCAAGAGACCCAGTACTTC. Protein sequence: CASSESLWQETQYF.

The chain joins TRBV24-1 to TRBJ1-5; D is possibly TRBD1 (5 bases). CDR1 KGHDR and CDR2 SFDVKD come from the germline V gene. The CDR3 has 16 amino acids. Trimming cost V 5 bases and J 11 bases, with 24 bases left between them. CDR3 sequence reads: CATSAHTGAGEETQHF. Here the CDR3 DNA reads TGTGCCACCAGTGCTCACACCGGGGCTGGGGAAGAGACCCAGCATTTT.

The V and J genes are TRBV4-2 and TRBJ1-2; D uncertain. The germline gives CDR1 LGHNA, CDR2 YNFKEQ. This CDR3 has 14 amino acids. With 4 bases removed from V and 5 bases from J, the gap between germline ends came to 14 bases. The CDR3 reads CASSPSGSPYGYTF. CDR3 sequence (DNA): TGTGCCAGCAGCCCATCCGGGAGCCCTTATGGCTACACCTTC.

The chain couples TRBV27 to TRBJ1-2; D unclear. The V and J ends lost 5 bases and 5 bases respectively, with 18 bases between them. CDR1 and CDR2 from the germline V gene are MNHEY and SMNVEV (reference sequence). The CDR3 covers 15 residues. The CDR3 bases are TGTGCCAGCAGTCCCTCGTGGGGATGGGGTTATGGCTACACCTTC. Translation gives CASSPSWGWGYGYTF.

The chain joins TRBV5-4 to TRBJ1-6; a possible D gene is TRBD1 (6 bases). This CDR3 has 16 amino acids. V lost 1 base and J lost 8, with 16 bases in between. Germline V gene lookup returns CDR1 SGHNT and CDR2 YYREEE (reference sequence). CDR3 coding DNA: TGTGCCAGCAGCTTGAATCTGGACAGTCGGGATTCACCCCTCCACTTT. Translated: CASSLNLDSRDSPLHF.

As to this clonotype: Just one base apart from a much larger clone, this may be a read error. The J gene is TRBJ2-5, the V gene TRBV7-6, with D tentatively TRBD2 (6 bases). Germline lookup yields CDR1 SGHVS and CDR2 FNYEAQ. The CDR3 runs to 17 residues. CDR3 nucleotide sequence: TGTACCAGCAGCGAGATGTTGGTGGTAGGGGCGGGGAAGCCCCAGTACTTC. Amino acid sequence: CTSSEMLVVGAGKPQYF.

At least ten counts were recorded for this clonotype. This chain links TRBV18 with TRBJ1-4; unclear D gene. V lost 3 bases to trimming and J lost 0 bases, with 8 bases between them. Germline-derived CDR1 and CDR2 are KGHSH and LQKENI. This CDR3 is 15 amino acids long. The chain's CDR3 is CASSPTVATNEKLFF. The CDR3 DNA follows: TGTGCCAGCTCACCTACAGTTGCAACTAATGAAAAACTGTTTTTT.

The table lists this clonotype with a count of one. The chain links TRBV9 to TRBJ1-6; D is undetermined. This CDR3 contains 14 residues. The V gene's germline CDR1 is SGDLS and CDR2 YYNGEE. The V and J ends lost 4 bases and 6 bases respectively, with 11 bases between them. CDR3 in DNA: TGTGCCAGCAGCTCCCTGGGATCTAATTCACCCCTCCACTTT. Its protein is CASSSLGSNSPLHF.

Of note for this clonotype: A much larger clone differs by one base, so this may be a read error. The CDR3 nucleotides are TGCAGTGCTAGAGGCTCCTCAGGGGGCACTGAGCAGTTCTTC. Its translation: CSARGSSGGTEQFF. The chain recombines TRBV20-1 with TRBJ2-1; 8 positions match TRBD1. The CDR3 is 14 residues long. Germline CDR1 is DFQATT and CDR2 is SNEGSKA (reference sequence). Losses at the gene ends were 1 base for V and 9 bases for J; bases not matched to a gene: 8.

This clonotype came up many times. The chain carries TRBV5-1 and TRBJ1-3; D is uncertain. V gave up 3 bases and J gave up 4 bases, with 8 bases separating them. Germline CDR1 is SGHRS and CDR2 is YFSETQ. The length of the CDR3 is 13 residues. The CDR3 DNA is TGCGCCAGCAGCTCAGAACACGGAAACACCATATATTTT. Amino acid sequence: CASSSEHGNTIYF. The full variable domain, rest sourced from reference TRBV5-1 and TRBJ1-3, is KAGVTQTPRYLIKTRGQQVTLSCSPISGHRSVSWYQQTPGQGLQFLFEYFSETQRNKGNFPGRFSGRQFSNSRSEMNVSTLELGDSALYLCASSSEHGNTIYFGEGSWLTVV.

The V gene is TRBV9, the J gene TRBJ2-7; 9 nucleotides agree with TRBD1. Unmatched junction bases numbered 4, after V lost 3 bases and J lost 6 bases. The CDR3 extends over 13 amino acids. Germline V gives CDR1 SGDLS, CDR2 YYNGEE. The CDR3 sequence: CASSAPTGGEQYV. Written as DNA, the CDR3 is TGTGCCAGCAGCGCCCCGACAGGGGGCGAGCAGTACGTC.

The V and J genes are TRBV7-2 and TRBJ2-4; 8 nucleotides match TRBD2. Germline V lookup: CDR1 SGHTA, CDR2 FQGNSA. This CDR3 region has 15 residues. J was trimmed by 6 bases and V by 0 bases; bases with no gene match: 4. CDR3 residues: CASSLASGGGNIQYF. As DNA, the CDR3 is TGTGCCAGCAGCTTAGCGAGCGGGGGAGGAAACATTCAGTACTTC.

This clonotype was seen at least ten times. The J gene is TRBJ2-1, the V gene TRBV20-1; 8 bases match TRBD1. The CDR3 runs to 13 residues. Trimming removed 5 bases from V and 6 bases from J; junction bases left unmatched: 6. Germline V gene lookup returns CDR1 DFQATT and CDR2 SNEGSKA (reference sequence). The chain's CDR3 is CSALGQGTNEQFF. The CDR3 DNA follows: TGCAGTGCTCTAGGACAGGGAACCAATGAGCAGTTCTTC.

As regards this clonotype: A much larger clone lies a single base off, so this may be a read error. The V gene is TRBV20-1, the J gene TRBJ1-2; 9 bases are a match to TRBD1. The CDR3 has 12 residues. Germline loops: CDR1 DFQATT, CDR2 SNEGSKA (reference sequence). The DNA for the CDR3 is TGCAGTGCAAAACAGGGGGCGGGCGGCTCCACCTTC. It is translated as CSAKQGAGGSTF.

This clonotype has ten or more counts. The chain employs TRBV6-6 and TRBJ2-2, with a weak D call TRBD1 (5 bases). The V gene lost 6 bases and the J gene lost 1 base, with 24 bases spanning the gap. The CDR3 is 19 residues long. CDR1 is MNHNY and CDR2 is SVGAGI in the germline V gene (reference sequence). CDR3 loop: CASRQTVTVPSRNTGELFF. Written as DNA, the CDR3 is TGTGCCAGCAGGCAAACTGTGACAGTTCCGAGCCGGAACACCGGGGAGCTGTTTTTT.

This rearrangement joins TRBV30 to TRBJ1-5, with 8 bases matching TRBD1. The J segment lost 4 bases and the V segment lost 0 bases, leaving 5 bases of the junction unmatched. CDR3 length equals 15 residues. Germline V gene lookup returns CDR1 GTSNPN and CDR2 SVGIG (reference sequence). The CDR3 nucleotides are TGTGCCTGGAGTGTAGGGGGACAGGCAAATCAGCCCCAGCATTTT. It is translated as CAWSVGGQANQPQHF.

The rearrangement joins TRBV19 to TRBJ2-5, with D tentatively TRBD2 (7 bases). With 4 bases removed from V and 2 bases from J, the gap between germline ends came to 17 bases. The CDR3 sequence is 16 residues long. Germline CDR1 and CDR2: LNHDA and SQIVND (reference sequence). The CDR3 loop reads CASSSGGRWYQETQYF. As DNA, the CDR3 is TGTGCCAGTAGTAGCGGGGGCCGTTGGTATCAAGAGACCCAGTACTTC.

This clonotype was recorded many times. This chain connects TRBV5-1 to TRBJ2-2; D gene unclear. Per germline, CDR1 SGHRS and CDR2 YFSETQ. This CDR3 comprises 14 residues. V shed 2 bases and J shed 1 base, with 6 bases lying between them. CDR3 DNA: TGCGCCAGCAGCTTCTGGGAGAACACCGGGGAGCTGTTTTTT. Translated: CASSFWENTGELFF.